The T cell receptor beta chain described here comes from a study of breast tumors, draining lymph nodes, adjacent tissues. Whole-study results and caveats: Tumor T cell lymph node origin was a supported hypothesis, not proven.

TCRdb reprocessed the multiplex PCR reads via MiXCR and lists one record per CDR3 protein. The sample includes approximately 140,000 distinct CDR3 sequences, approximately 32% of them seen just once. This clonotype was counted a few times. The antigen is unknown. This could be a read error, since a much larger clone is one nucleotide away. V lost 7 bases and J lost 2, with 13 bases in between. Germline values: CDR1 SGDLS, CDR2 YYNGEE. This CDR3 has 14 amino acids. Samples came from axillary lymph nodes draining the breast cancer. The chain is built from TRBV9 and TRBJ1-3; no clear D gene. The specimen sequenced was axillary lymph node tissue. This receptor was taken from a female donor with breast cancer. Some clones in this sample may be carry-over from other donors' samples. This chain's CDR3 is CASGAAGTGNTIYF. Here the CDR3 DNA reads TGTGCCAGCGGCGCCGCGGGGACTGGAAACACCATATATTTT.